Following are 26 T cell receptor beta chains from one sample sequenced in a study of T cells in Graves' hyperthyroidism and ophthalmopathy. Amplified TCR beta CDR3 regions derived from RNA transcripts. The HTBI primer set was used in a first-round RT-PCR of the TCR CDR3. TCRdb redid the calling of the multiplex PCR reads with MiXCR, one entry per CDR3 protein. Of under 650,000 distinct CDR3 sequences in the sample, roughly 15% were seen once. The sample was blood. The receptor set was obtained from a woman aged 25 to 39 with Graves' hyperthyroidism.

This clonotype was observed at least ten times. The chain has TRBV18 and TRBJ2-7; D is unresolved. Trimming cost V 2 bases and J 3 bases, with 11 bases left between them. The CDR3 has 14 residues. Germline loops: CDR1 KGHSH, CDR2 LQKENI. As DNA, the CDR3 is TGTGCCAGCTCACCAGCCAGCCTTAACTACGAGCAGTACTTC. Translation: CASSPASLNYEQYF.

This clonotype is a singleton in its sample. V gene TRBV6-2 or TRBV6-3 combines with J gene TRBJ2-1; the match to TRBD2 covers 14 bases. CDR1 is MNHEY, CDR2 SVGEGT, per germline. The CDR3 is made up of 15 amino acids. Unmatched junction bases numbered 5, after V lost 6 bases and J lost 7 bases. In nucleotides, the CDR3 is TGTGCCAGCAGGGGCAGACTAGCGGGAGGGAATGAGCAGTTCTTC. Translating it yields CASRGRLAGGNEQFF.

This clonotype has a count of ten or more. This chain uses TRBV5-1 with TRBJ2-1, with D perhaps matching TRBD1 (5 bases). Trimming pared 0 bases from V and 7 bases from J, leaving 11 bases between. Germline CDR1 and CDR2: SGHRS and YFSETQ. The CDR3 is 14 residues long. CDR3 bases: TGCGCCAGCAGCTTGGGGACAAAGAATAATGAGCAGTTCTTC. As protein: CASSLGTKNNEQFF.

This clonotype was detected many times. The chain links TRBV7-2 to TRBJ1-2; a possible D gene is TRBD1 (5 bases). Trimming removed 2 bases at V and 3 bases at J, with 22 bases between. The CDR3 loop spans 18 amino acids. CDR1 is SGHTA, CDR2 FQGNSA, per germline. CDR3 sequence: CASSLHRKSGGMDYGYTF. Here the CDR3 DNA reads TGTGCCAGCAGCTTACACCGAAAAAGTGGGGGAATGGACTATGGCTACACCTTC.

This clonotype was picked up many times. CDR3 region: CASSLLAGGYEQYF. DNA of the CDR3: TGTGCCAGCAGTTTATTAGCAGGGGGCTACGAGCAGTACTTC. This sequence joins TRBV28 and TRBJ2-7; 7 nucleotides align to TRBD1. V lost 1 base and J lost 3; bases outside the gene matches: 3. This CDR3 spans 14 amino acids. CDR1 is MDHEN, CDR2 SYDVKM, per germline.

This CDR3 is CASSSLIAGGTDEQFF. CDR3 coding DNA: TGTGCCAGCAGTTCTCTCATAGCGGGAGGGACCGATGAGCAGTTCTTC. V and J are TRBV12-3 or TRBV12-4 and TRBJ2-1; 11 nucleotides line up with TRBD2. The CDR3 is 16 amino acids. V shed 4 bases and J 8 bases; nucleotides not matched to a gene: 10.

In the case of this clonotype: A much larger clone is a single base away; this may be a read error. DNA for the CDR3: TGTGCCAGCAGTGAAGCCGACAGGGCGAACCATGGCTACACCTTC. As protein: CASSEADRANHGYTF. The V and J genes are TRBV6-1 and TRBJ1-2; 7 bases are a match to TRBD1. V was clipped by 0 bases and J by 6 bases; unmatched bases: 7. Germline V CDR1 and CDR2: MNHNS, SASEGT. The CDR3 sequence is 15 residues long.

V usage is TRBV7-3 and J usage is TRBJ1-1, with D possibly matching TRBD1 (6 bases). The germline V and J ends were trimmed by 6 bases and 4 bases, with 21 bases remaining between them. Germline V gene sequence: CDR1 SGHTA, CDR2 FQGTGA. The CDR3 is made up of 16 amino acids. The CDR3 reads CASSPNALTGSTEAFF. The CDR3, as DNA: TGTGCCAGCAGTCCCAATGCCCTCACAGGGTCCACTGAAGCTTTCTTT.

In nucleotides, the CDR3 is TGTGCCATCGCGGGTTTCGGTTCTGAAGCTTTCTTT. Translation gives CAIAGFGSEAFF. This chain uses TRBV10-3 with TRBJ1-1; no clear D gene. CDR3 length equals 12 residues. Germline V CDR1 and CDR2: ENHRY, SYGVKD. V was pared by 8 bases and J by 6 bases, with 13 bases between.

This clonotype was counted many times. This chain links TRBV7-3 with TRBJ2-1, with 9 bases that match TRBD2. The V segment lost 1 base and the J segment 6 bases; nucleotides outside the gene matches: 19. This CDR3 is built from 20 residues. Germline CDR1 reads SGHTA; CDR2 reads FQGTGA. The CDR3 sequence: CASSLKGPEGLAVTGNEQFF. DNA of the CDR3: TGTGCCAGCAGCTTAAAAGGGCCCGAGGGACTAGCCGTAACAGGCAATGAGCAGTTCTTC. The full variable domain, completed using reference TRBV7-3 and TRBJ2-1, is GAGVSQTPSNKVTEKGKYVELRCDPISGHTALYWYRQSLGQGPEFLIYFQGTGAADDSGLPNDRFFAVRPEGSVSTLKIQRTERGDSAVYLCASSLKGPEGLAVTGNEQFFGPGTRLTVL.

This chain links TRBV10-3 with TRBJ2-1; D might be TRBD2 (5 bases). The CDR3 consists of 12 residues. CDR1 and CDR2 (germline): ENHRY, SYGVKD. V was trimmed by 3 bases and J by 9 bases, leaving 9 bases between them. The CDR3 sequence: CAISDREGEQFF. The CDR3 DNA follows: TGTGCCATCAGTGACCGGGAAGGTGAGCAGTTCTTC.

The genes are TRBV7-9 and TRBJ1-1, with TRBD1 matching over 8 bases. This CDR3 comprises 15 residues. V shed 4 bases and J 1 base; nucleotides not matched to a gene: 5. CDR1 and CDR2 (germline): SEHNR, FQNEAQ (reference sequence). In DNA, the CDR3 is TGTGCCAGCAGCTCGACTGGGACAGGGAACACTGAAGCTTTCTTT. Encoded protein: CASSSTGTGNTEAFF.

This clonotype has just a few counts. The rearrangement uses TRBV20-1 and TRBJ2-1; 13 bases are shared with TRBD2. Germline values: CDR1 DFQATT, CDR2 SNEGSKA (reference sequence). V shed 6 bases and J 9 bases; nucleotides not matched to a gene: 8. This CDR3 region has 14 residues. CDR3: CSARLAGGAAEQFF. CDR3 nucleotides: TGCAGTGCGCGACTAGCGGGAGGTGCGGCTGAGCAGTTCTTC.

This clonotype was seen only once. Just one base apart from a much larger clone, this may be a read error. J is TRBJ2-1 and V is TRBV7-8; 9 positions agree with TRBD2. This CDR3 has 15 amino acids. CDR1 is SGHVS and CDR2 is FQNEAQ in the germline V gene. The junction had 12 bases not matched to a gene; V was cut back by 7 bases and J by 8 bases. DNA for the CDR3: TGTGCCAGCACCAGCTGGCTAGCGGGACTCGATGAGCAGTTCTTC. As protein: CASTSWLAGLDEQFF.

This clonotype was observed at least ten times. The chain employs TRBV29-1 and TRBJ2-7; D ambiguous. V was clipped by 4 bases and J by 6 bases, with 7 bases between them. The germline CDR1 and CDR2 sequences are SQVTM and ANQGSEA. The CDR3 covers 10 residues. CDR3 DNA sequence: TGCAGCGTTGCAGACGGCGAGCAGTACTTC. It codes for CSVADGEQYF.

This clonotype was observed many times. The CDR3 nucleotides are TGCAGTGCTAGTAGGGGTTCTGGAAACACCATATATTTT. This gives the protein CSASRGSGNTIYF. The chain carries TRBV20-1 and TRBJ1-3, with a possible D match to TRBD1 (5 bases). This CDR3 is built from 13 residues. Trimming removed 3 bases at V and 1 base at J, with 7 bases between. The germline gives CDR1 DFQATT, CDR2 SNEGSKA (reference sequence).

The DNA of the CDR3 is TGCGCCAGCAGAAGAGGGGGAGGGGGGAACCCCTACGAGCAGTACTTC. Its protein is CASRRGGGGNPYEQYF. This rearrangement joins TRBV10-2 to TRBJ2-7; maybe TRBD2 (7 bases). The CDR3 runs 16 residues. CDR1 is WSHSY and CDR2 is SAAADI in the germline V gene. V was trimmed by 6 bases and J by 2 bases, leaving 20 bases between them.

A few counts support this clonotype. The rearrangement uses TRBV18 and TRBJ2-1, with 10 bases lining up with TRBD1. This CDR3 spans 16 amino acids. Germline V lookup: CDR1 KGHSH, CDR2 LQKENI. V shed 3 bases and J 4 bases; nucleotides not matched to a gene: 6. CDR3 sequence reads: CASSPTTGGVYNEQFF. CDR3 coding DNA: TGTGCCAGCTCACCTACGACAGGGGGCGTTTACAATGAGCAGTTCTTC.

The sample holds many counts of this clonotype. The chain links TRBV27 to TRBJ2-1, with TRBD1 matching 7 bases. After removal of 4 bases from V and 8 bases from J, the junction contained 8 bases not matched to a gene. The CDR3 runs to 14 residues. CDR1 and CDR2 from the germline V gene are MNHEY and SMNVEV (reference sequence). This CDR3 is CASSYRGLGDEQFF. The CDR3 nucleotides are TGTGCCAGCAGTTACAGGGGATTAGGGGATGAGCAGTTCTTC.

This clonotype was seen ten or more times. The V and J genes are TRBV7-9 and TRBJ2-1; D is unresolved. The germline gives CDR1 SEHNR, CDR2 FQNEAQ (reference sequence). The CDR3 sequence is 8 residues long. V was shortened by 4 bases and J by 15 bases, with 4 bases between the two germline ends. The CDR3 DNA reads as TGTGCCAGCAGCTCGGGGTTCTTC. Protein: CASSSGFF.

In its sample, this clonotype was seen many times. V is TRBV28 and J is TRBJ1-5, with D possibly being TRBD1 (5 bases). V was pared by 4 bases and J by 9 bases, with 19 bases between. This CDR3 is built from 15 residues. Germline CDR1 is MDHEN and CDR2 is SYDVKM. The CDR3 loop reads CASSSSGTRLGPQHF. The CDR3 region has the DNA TGTGCCAGCAGTTCTTCAGGGACTCGGCTCGGGCCCCAGCATTTT.

V is TRBV7-9 and J is TRBJ1-2, with unresolved D. Trimming pared 9 bases from V and 0 bases from J, leaving 29 bases between. There are 19 residues in the CDR3. Per the germline V gene, CDR1 is SEHNR and CDR2 is FQNEAQ (reference sequence). The CDR3 coding sequence is TGTGCCAGTCTCGAGTCCCTTTTAGATCCCGAGTTAGCTAACTATGGCTACACCTTC. It specifies CASLESLLDPELANYGYTF. The complete variable domain, with remaining parts taken from reference TRBV7-9 and TRBJ1-2, reads DTGVSQNPRHKITKRGQNVTFRCDPISEHNRLYWYRQTLGQGPEFLTYFQNEAQLEKSRLLSDRFSAERPKGSFSTLEIQRTEQGDSAMYLCASLESLLDPELANYGYTFGSGTRLTVV.

This clonotype showed up just a few times. This chain connects TRBV4-1 to TRBJ2-1; the D is unclear. Germline V gene sequence: CDR1 MGHRA, CDR2 YSYEKL. The CDR3 totals 15 residues. With 1 base removed from V and 6 bases from J, the gap between germline ends came to 13 bases. For the CDR3, the DNA is TGCGCCAGCAGCCAAGCCGGGTCCTCCAGCAATGAGCAGTTCTTC. Residues: CASSQAGSSSNEQFF.

The chain couples TRBV25-1 to TRBJ2-1, with TRBD2 identical over 13 bases. The length of the CDR3 is 14 residues. Per the germline V gene, CDR1 is MGHDK and CDR2 is SYGVNS. V trimming: 8 bases; J trimming: 7 bases; junction bases outside the gene matches: 5. The CDR3 region is CASGTSGIFNEQFF. The CDR3 bases are TGTGCCAGCGGGACTAGCGGGATCTTTAATGAGCAGTTCTTC.

The chain uses TRBV27 and TRBJ2-1; possible D gene TRBD1, 6 bases. Trimming pared 6 bases from V and 10 bases from J, leaving 13 bases between. Germline loops: CDR1 MNHEY, CDR2 SMNVEV (reference sequence). This CDR3 has 12 residues. CDR3 DNA: TGTGCCAGCAGCCCGTGGGGGCAGGAGCAGTTCTTC. Its protein is CASSPWGQEQFF.

This chain uses TRBV5-1 with TRBJ2-7; 9 nucleotides align to TRBD2. The CDR3 has 15 amino acids. Trimming took 0 bases from V and 7 from J; bases not matched to a gene: 8. Germline V gene sequence: CDR1 SGHRS, CDR2 YFSETQ. CDR3 in amino acids: CASSLERGREWEQYF. The CDR3 nucleotides are TGCGCCAGCAGCTTGGAGCGCGGGAGGGAATGGGAGCAGTACTTC.